The 14 T cell receptor beta chains below were found in one sample sequenced in a study of OX40 agonist ivuxolimab in advanced cancers. Here immunoSEQ multiplex PCR was the method, and the copy in TCRdb shows in-frame clones only, minus some. Counted here are tens of thousands of clones, roughly 84% occurring once; the ten biggest clones make up 27%. Sequencing was performed on CD4+ or CD8+ T cells sorted from blood, taken in a trial of the OX40 agonist ivuxolimab. The source of these receptors is an adult with an advanced solid tumor such as melanoma, head and neck, liver or kidney cancer.

This sequence joins TRBV6-6 and TRBJ2-1; 9 nucleotides agree with TRBD2. The CDR3 covers 16 residues. The germline CDR1 and CDR2 sequences are MNHNY and SVGAGI (reference sequence). V was clipped by 6 bases and J by 8 bases; unmatched bases: 14. In DNA, the CDR3 is TGTGCCAGCAGCAAAAAGGTAGCGGGAGTGGGCTATGAGCAGTTCTTC. As protein: CASSKKVAGVGYEQFF.

The chain combines TRBV5-1 with TRBJ1-2; 9 bases map to TRBD1. V gave up 3 bases and J gave up 8 bases; unmatched junction bases: 14. The CDR3 totals 16 residues. Germline values: CDR1 SGHRS, CDR2 YFSETQ. CDR3 sequence: CASSSSGTGLVEGYTF. CDR3 sequence (DNA): TGCGCCAGCAGCTCATCCGGGACAGGGTTGGTGGAAGGCTACACCTTC.

The rearrangement joins TRBV7-9 to TRBJ1-2, with 12 bases identical to TRBD1. V trimming: 3 bases; J trimming: 4 bases; junction bases outside the gene matches: 12. This CDR3 has 18 residues. Germline V CDR1 and CDR2: SEHNR, FQNEAQ (reference sequence). CDR3 DNA: TGTGCCAGCAGCTTCGCGATCGGGACAGGGGGCAGCAGCTATGGCTACACCTTC. As protein: CASSFAIGTGGSSYGYTF.

V usage is TRBV7-2 and J usage is TRBJ2-3; D unclear. The CDR3 has 13 amino acids. Germline lookup yields CDR1 SGHTA and CDR2 FQGNSA. Trimming pared 2 bases from V and 6 bases from J, leaving 9 bases between. CDR3 nucleotide sequence: TGTGCCAGCAGCTTACAAGTTTCGGATACGCAGTATTTT. Its protein is CASSLQVSDTQYF.

The genes are TRBV7-2 and TRBJ2-1; a possible D gene is TRBD1 (5 bases). The length of the CDR3 is 14 residues. Germline V gene data show CDR1 as SGHTA and CDR2 as FQGNSA. V was trimmed by 4 bases and J by 10 bases, leaving 17 bases between them. CDR3 bases: TGTGCCAGCAGCTCCGCCGGGTCCAAGGGGGAGCAGTTCTTC. Protein sequence: CASSSAGSKGEQFF.

The genes are TRBV9 and TRBJ1-4; TRBD1 is a possible D gene (6 bases). Trimming removed 2 bases at V and 0 bases at J, with 8 bases between. Germline V lookup: CDR1 SGDLS, CDR2 YYNGEE. The CDR3 is 15 amino acids. CDR3 coding DNA: TGTGCCAGCAGCGTTAGGGGGACAACTAATGAAAAACTGTTTTTT. Translating it yields CASSVRGTTNEKLFF.

The rearrangement uses TRBV5-5 and TRBJ1-5, with D perhaps matching TRBD1 (5 bases). V was cut by 0 bases and J by 7 bases, with 17 bases left in between. The CDR3 is 16 amino acids. CDR1 is SGHKS, CDR2 YYEKEE, per germline (reference sequence). The CDR3 is CASSLDPGTSVQPQHF. CDR3 coding DNA: TGTGCCAGCAGCTTGGACCCCGGGACGTCAGTACAGCCCCAGCATTTT.

This chain joins TRBV7-2 and TRBJ2-3; D might be TRBD2 (6 bases). The germline gives CDR1 SGHTA, CDR2 FQGNSA. The CDR3 has 16 residues. V gave up 5 bases and J gave up 4 bases, with 19 bases separating them. The CDR3 DNA is TGTGCCAGCAGCCGGGACTTTGATTCCCCCCCAGATACGCAGTATTTT. It encodes CASSRDFDSPPDTQYF.

J is TRBJ1-5 and V is TRBV7-9, with D uncertain. Germline V gene data show CDR1 as SEHNR and CDR2 as FQNEAQ (reference sequence). Trimming took 1 base from V and 6 from J, leaving 10 bases between them. The CDR3 loop spans 14 amino acids. The DNA of the CDR3 is TGTGCCAGCAGCTTAGACAGCCGCACTCAGCCCCAGCATTTT. Protein sequence: CASSLDSRTQPQHF.

V gene TRBV14 combines with J gene TRBJ2-1; 7 nucleotides match TRBD2. The CDR3 contains 14 residues. With 5 bases clipped from V and 8 bases from J, the junction kept 9 bases outside the gene matches. Germline V CDR1 and CDR2: SGHDN, FVKESK. The CDR3 spells CASSYQWAGDEQFF. CDR3 nucleotide sequence: TGTGCCAGCAGCTACCAATGGGCGGGAGATGAGCAGTTCTTC. The whole variable domain, remainder taken from reference TRBV14 and TRBJ2-1, is EAGVTQFPSHSVIEKGQTVTLRCDPISGHDNLYWYRRVMGKEIKFLLHFVKESKQDESGMPNNRFLAERTGGTYSTLKVQPAELEDSGVYFCASSYQWAGDEQFFGPGTRLTVL.

The rearrangement uses TRBV7-6 and TRBJ2-3; 10 bases match TRBD2. Germline-derived CDR1 and CDR2 are SGHVS and FNYEAQ. The CDR3 covers 15 residues. Unmatched junction bases numbered 1, after V lost 3 bases and J lost 1 base. The CDR3 loop is CASSFLAGGTDTQYF. As DNA, the CDR3 is TGTGCCAGCAGCTTTCTAGCGGGAGGCACAGATACGCAGTATTTT.

V gene TRBV5-8 combines with J gene TRBJ2-1; 8 bases are shared with TRBD2. V gave up 3 bases and J gave up 6 bases; unmatched junction bases: 8. The CDR3 extends over 15 amino acids. Germline V CDR1 and CDR2: SGHTS, YDEGEE. CDR3 in amino acids: CASSSGLVRINEQFF. CDR3 bases: TGTGCCAGCAGCTCGGGACTAGTAAGGATCAATGAGCAGTTCTTC.

The chain recombines TRBV7-6 with TRBJ1-1, with D hard to call. Germline CDR1 SGHVS, CDR2 FNYEAQ. V gave up 5 bases and J gave up 1 base, with 11 bases separating them. The CDR3 contains 14 residues. The CDR3 nucleotides read TGTGCCAGCAGCCTTAACGGGGAGAACACTGAAGCTTTCTTT. Encoded protein: CASSLNGENTEAFF. The whole variable domain, filled in from reference TRBV7-6 and TRBJ1-1, reads GAGVSQSPRYKVTKRGQDVALRCDPISGHVSLYWYRQALGQGPEFLTYFNYEAQQDKSGLPNDRFSAERPEGSISTLTIQRTEQRDSAMYRCASSLNGENTEAFFGQGTRLTVV.

The gene calls are TRBV21-1 and TRBJ2-3; the table names TRBD2, a call not compared with the DNA. TRBV21-1 is described as a pseudogene. This CDR3 has 16 amino acids. The CDR3: CASSRGETSGTDTQYF. In nucleotides, the CDR3 is TGTGCCAGCAGCAGGGGGGAGACTAGCGGCACAGATACGCAGTATTTT.